Listed below are T cell receptor beta chains from one sample, sequenced in a study of shared clonotypes between healthy human individuals. TCRdb keeps only in-frame clones here, not all; method: immunoSEQ multiplex PCR. Here the sample spans more than 2 million clones, around 96% being singletons. Sequenced input: naive CD8+ T cells sorted from blood. All receptors come from a man aged 18 to 30 in good health. CDR3s include the opening cysteine and the closing phenylalanine or tryptophan. The D gene is left open where the match is weak. Size is stated for part of the rows, as once, few or many counts, or as a class when the clone is expanded.

- | TRBJ2-2 | TRBV7-9 | 17 | - | CASSLEVWRANTGELFF | TGTGCCAGCAGCTTAGAGGTCTGGCGGGCGAACACCGGGGAGCTGTTTTTT
- | TRBJ1-2 | TRBV4-1 | 12 | - | CASSQDSYGYTF | TGCGCCAGCAGCCAAGATAGCTATGGCTACACCTTC
- | TRBJ1-1 | TRBV19 | 14 | - | CASSIDTRNTEAFF | TGTGCCAGTAGTATAGATACCAGGAACACTGAAGCTTTCTTT
- | TRBJ2-5 | TRBV5-6 | 15 | - | CASSLEAIRQETQYF | TGTGCCAGCAGCTTAGAAGCAATCAGGCAAGAGACCCAGTACTTC
- | TRBJ1-1 | TRBV7-9 | 14 | once | CASSLVGSDGEAFF | TGTGCCAGCAGCTTAGTGGGGTCCGACGGTGAAGCTTTCTTT
- | TRBJ2-7 | TRBV28 | 18 | - | CASSLGTGADEGPSEQYF | TGTGCCAGCAGTTTAGGGACCGGGGCCGATGAGGGTCCGTCCGAGCAGTACTTC
- | TRBJ1-5 | TRBV21-1 | 17 | - | CASSKIQRTHLNQPQHF | TGTGCCAGCAGCAAAATACAGCGGACCCACCTCAATCAGCCCCAGCATTTT
- | TRBJ2-1 | TRBV6-1 | 18 | - | CASSAPVTGFYSYNEQFF | TGTGCCAGCAGTGCCCCGGTCACTGGGTTCTACTCCTACAATGAGCAGTTCTTC
TRBD1 | TRBJ1-1 | TRBV2 | 16 | - | CASSESWDRGDTEAFF | TGTGCCAGCAGTGAAAGTTGGGACAGGGGTGACACTGAAGCTTTCTTT
- | TRBJ2-7 | TRBV6-1 | 14 | - | CASSEGGQSYEQYF | TGTGCCAGCAGTGAAGGAGGACAGAGCTACGAGCAGTACTTC
- | TRBJ1-1 | TRBV29-1 | 10 | - | CSVFWSEAFF | TGCAGCGTCTTCTGGTCTGAAGCTTTCTTT
TRBD1 | TRBJ2-7 | TRBV11-3 | 13 | - | CASSPDRAGEQYF | TGTGCCAGCAGCCCGGACAGGGCCGGTGAGCAGTACTTC
- | TRBJ2-7 | TRBV15 | 12 | - | CATSRTGYEQYF | TGTGCCACCAGCAGAACAGGATACGAGCAGTACTTC
TRBD1 | TRBJ2-5 | TRBV7-9 | 13 | - | CASSSDREETQYF | TGTGCCAGCAGCTCGGACAGGGAAGAGACCCAGTACTTC
- | TRBJ2-2 | TRBV7-2 | 19 | - | CASSLEVRTASPNTGELFF | TGTGCCAGCAGCTTAGAAGTTCGGACCGCCAGCCCGAACACCGGGGAGCTGTTTTTT
- | TRBJ2-2 | TRBV7-9 | 14 | - | CASSSDGVTGELFF | TGTGCCAGCAGCTCGGACGGAGTTACCGGGGAGCTGTTTTTT
- | TRBJ2-2 | TRBV11-3 | 12 | - | CASEGTTGELFF | TGTGCCAGCGAGGGGACTACCGGGGAGCTGTTTTTT
TRBD2 | TRBJ2-1 | TRBV4-2 | 15 | once | CASSPSGDSYNEQFF | TGTGCCAGCAGCCCTAGCGGGGACTCCTACAATGAGCAGTTCTTC
TRBD2 | TRBJ2-5 | TRBV5-1 | 15 | - | CASSVSGGALETQYF | TGCGCCAGCAGCGTAAGCGGGGGGGCCTTGGAGACCCAGTACTTC
- | TRBJ1-1 | TRBV2 | 16 | - | CASSGKGPGGDTEAFF | TGTGCCAGCAGTGGCAAAGGACCCGGAGGGGACACTGAAGCTTTCTTT
- | TRBJ1-1 | TRBV5-4 | 13 | - | CASSFDANTEAFF | TGTGCCAGCAGCTTTGACGCGAACACTGAAGCTTTCTTT
- | TRBJ2-2 | TRBV11-2 | 12 | - | CASSSIPGELFF | TGTGCCAGCAGCTCCATCCCCGGGGAGCTGTTTTTT
- | TRBJ2-1 | TRBV27 | 14 | - | CASSERTPDNEQFF | TGTGCCAGCAGTGAGAGGACTCCGGACAATGAGCAGTTCTTC
- | TRBJ1-2 | TRBV6-5 | 14 | - | CASSYSFGASGYTF | TGTGCCAGCAGTTACTCATTCGGGGCTTCTGGCTACACCTTC
TRBD1 | TRBJ2-7 | TRBV19 | 15 | - | CASSILGTAYSEQYF | TGTGCCAGTAGTATCCTCGGGACAGCCTACTCCGAGCAGTACTTC
- | TRBJ1-2 | TRBV28 | 15 | once | CASRNYQGGGYGYTF | TGTGCCAGCAGAAACTACCAGGGAGGGGGCTATGGCTACACCTTC
- | TRBJ2-2 | TRBV6-1 | 14 | - | CASSFSGNTGELFF | TGTGCCAGCAGTTTCTCAGGGAACACCGGGGAGCTGTTTTTT
- | TRBJ1-1 | TRBV19 | 14 | - | CASSPDSMNTEAFF | TGTGCCAGTAGCCCGGACAGCATGAACACTGAAGCTTTCTTT
- | TRBJ2-1 | TRBV4-1 | 16 | - | CASSQLKTGQHVEQFF | TGCGCCAGCAGCCAACTTAAGACTGGACAACACGTTGAGCAGTTCTTC
- | TRBJ2-5 | TRBV27 | 13 | - | CASSLLGPETQYF | TGTGCCAGCAGTTTATTAGGACCCGAGACCCAGTACTTC
- | TRBJ1-1 | TRBV9 | 16 | - | CASSAFGVFSAGEAFF | TGTGCCAGCAGCGCCTTCGGGGTCTTTTCCGCTGGTGAAGCTTTCTTT
TRBD2 | TRBJ2-5 | TRBV6-5 | 15 | - | CASTASGGLQETQYF | TGTGCCAGCACAGCTAGCGGGGGACTTCAAGAGACCCAGTACTTC
TRBD1 | TRBJ2-7 | TRBV4-3 | 16 | - | CASSQEASQGVYEQYF | TGCGCCAGCAGCCAAGAGGCTTCGCAGGGGGTATACGAGCAGTACTTC